This T cell receptor (beta chain) came from a study of cytomegalovirus exposure and HLA in healthy donors. Use of 60 Vbeta and 13 Jbeta primers characterized the PCR. Method: immunoSEQ multiplex PCR; TCRdb's copy keeps in-frame clones and lacks some. The sample lists 150,000 to 200,000 clones, roughly 73% occurring once. This clone turned up a few times. Its antigen is undetermined. General study points: In a later analysis, TCR beta V- and J-gene trimming showed a link to a missense DCLRE1C variant.

CDR3 length: 15 residues. Germline CDR1 and CDR2: SGHRS and YFSETQ. J lost 4 bases, V lost 5 bases, and 4 bases had no gene match. The sequencing sample was made of PBMCs. The chain recombines TRBV5-1 with TRBJ2-1; TRBD2 aligns across 12 bases. This receptor was taken from a woman aged 25 to 39 in good health and CMV-seronegative. In nucleotides, the CDR3 is TGCGCCAGCAGTCTAGCGGGAGGGGGATACAATGAGCAGTTCTTC. Translation gives CASSLAGGGYNEQFF.